The 24 T cell receptor beta chains reported below all come from one sample, sequenced in a study of graft-versus-host responses after intestinal transplantation. The antigens these receptors bind are not known. Data came from immunoSEQ multiplex PCR; TCRdb stores just in-frame clones and leaves some out. The sample has roughly 100,000 clones; 93% are singletons. Sequencing used unstimulated CD8+ T cells sorted from spleen or lymph node cells, obtained before intestinal transplant. These receptors were obtained from a human donor who received an intestinal transplant.

The gene calls are TRBV18 and TRBJ1-6; 8 bases agree with TRBD1. Germline V gene sequence: CDR1 KGHSH, CDR2 LQKENI. The CDR3 spans 13 residues. The ends lost 5 bases at V and 9 bases at J; junction bases unmatched: 3. CDR3 bases: TGTGCCAGCTCAGCAGGGGGCGGTTCACCCCTCCACTTT. It translates to CASSAGGGSPLHF.

J is TRBJ1-2 and V is TRBV27; TRBD1 matches at 7 bases. Germline CDR1 and CDR2: MNHEY and SMNVEV (reference sequence). The CDR3 consists of 21 residues. V lost 7 bases and J lost 0; bases outside the gene matches: 26. CDR3 region: CASTAIGPTGSPLIPNYGYTF. Written as DNA, the CDR3 is TGTGCCAGCACCGCGATAGGACCGACAGGGAGCCCCCTTATTCCTAACTATGGCTACACCTTC.

V is TRBV5-1 and J is TRBJ1-6; the match to TRBD1 covers 7 bases. Germline assignment: CDR1 SGHRS and CDR2 YFSETQ. The J segment lost 7 bases and the V segment lost 4 bases, leaving 5 bases of the junction unmatched. The CDR3 covers 14 residues. This CDR3 is CASSPGTENSPLHF. The CDR3 nucleotides are TGCGCCAGCAGCCCCGGGACAGAGAATTCACCCCTCCACTTT.

The chain links TRBV10-1 to TRBJ1-5; D remains unclear. The CDR3 is made up of 10 amino acids. Trimming stripped 8 bases from V and 7 bases from J, with 6 bases between. Germline V gene lookup returns CDR1 WNHNN and CDR2 SYGVQD (reference sequence). CDR3 sequence reads: CASLGQPQHF. The CDR3, as DNA: TGCGCCAGCCTTGGACAGCCCCAGCATTTT.

The chain couples TRBV5-6 to TRBJ1-4; D call uncertain. Germline V lookup: CDR1 SGHDT, CDR2 YYEEEE. The CDR3 sequence is 15 residues long. With 0 bases removed from V and 8 bases from J, the gap between germline ends came to 14 bases. The CDR3 nucleotides read TGTGCCAGCAGCTTGGGAACGGGCGCGGGGGAAAAACTGTTTTTT. Translated: CASSLGTGAGEKLFF.

This sequence joins TRBV5-1 and TRBJ2-7; 8 bases are shared with TRBD1. Germline CDR1 and CDR2: SGHRS and YFSETQ. Losses at the gene ends were 3 bases for V and 5 bases for J; bases not matched to a gene: 7. CDR3 length equals 14 residues. As DNA, the CDR3 is TGCGCCAGCAGCTCGAGGACAGGGACGAACGAGCAGTACTTC. Translation gives CASSSRTGTNEQYF. Full variable domain (outside the CDR3, taken from reference TRBV5-1 and TRBJ2-7): KAGVTQTPRYLIKTRGQQVTLSCSPISGHRSVSWYQQTPGQGLQFLFEYFSETQRNKGNFPGRFSGRQFSNSRSEMNVSTLELGDSALYLCASSSRTGTNEQYFGPGTRLTVT.

V gene TRBV21-1 combines with J gene TRBJ2-7; the DNA was not compared with TRBD1, the D call given in the table. TRBV21-1 is reported as a pseudogene. This CDR3 comprises 14 residues. Here the CDR3 reads CASSRTGDSYEQYF. In DNA form, the CDR3 reads TGTGCCAGCAGCAGGACAGGGGACTCCTACGAGCAGTACTTC.

V and J are TRBV7-9 and TRBJ1-2, with TRBD1 identical over 8 bases. This CDR3 spans 16 amino acids. With 5 bases clipped from V and 2 bases from J, the junction kept 10 bases outside the gene matches. Germline assignment: CDR1 SEHNR and CDR2 FQNEAQ (reference sequence). As DNA, the CDR3 is TGTGCCAGCAGCCACGACAGGGGTTTTTCCAACTATGGCTACACCTTC. Its protein is CASSHDRGFSNYGYTF.

This chain links TRBV27 with TRBJ2-1; 9 bases line up with TRBD2. V gave up 5 bases and J gave up 4 bases; unmatched junction bases: 6. CDR1 is MNHEY, CDR2 SMNVEV, per germline (reference sequence). This CDR3 is 15 amino acids long. This CDR3 is CASSLGTSLYNEQFF. CDR3 DNA sequence: TGTGCCAGCAGTCTGGGGACTAGCCTTTACAATGAGCAGTTCTTC.

The DNA of the CDR3 is TGTGCCAGCAGCCAAGTGGGGACCGTTTTCTTT. It codes for CASSQVGTVFF. The chain joins TRBV4-2 to TRBJ1-1; D perhaps matches TRBD1 (5 bases). Germline V gene sequence: CDR1 LGHNA, CDR2 YNFKEQ. This CDR3 contains 11 residues. V shed 1 base and J shed 13 bases, with 10 bases lying between them.

V usage is TRBV7-9 and J usage is TRBJ1-2, with TRBD1 matching over 7 bases. The trim removed 1 base at V and 2 bases at J, leaving 7 bases unmatched. Germline CDR1 and CDR2: SEHNR and FQNEAQ (reference sequence). The CDR3 runs 16 residues. CDR3 DNA sequence: TGTGCCAGCAGCTTAGGGGACAGAAGACTAAACTATGGCTACACCTTC. Translated, it gives CASSLGDRRLNYGYTF.

This clone came up once. CDR3 in amino acids: CASTERGQPDTQYF. Here the CDR3 DNA reads TGTGCCAGCACTGAGCGGGGCCAGCCAGATACGCAGTATTTT. This chain uses TRBV9 with TRBJ2-3, with 7 positions matching TRBD2. From germline, CDR1 is SGDLS and CDR2 YYNGEE. The CDR3 has 14 residues. Losses at the gene ends were 6 bases for V and 4 bases for J; bases not matched to a gene: 8.

The genes are TRBV4-1 and TRBJ1-2; TRBD1 matches 10 bases. Germline values: CDR1 MGHRA, CDR2 YSYEKL. There are 15 residues in the CDR3. Trimming cost V 0 bases and J 5 bases; bases outside gene matches: 3. CDR3 in amino acids: CASSQERDRGYGYTF. DNA of the CDR3: TGCGCCAGCAGCCAAGAGAGGGACAGGGGATATGGCTACACCTTC.

The chain is built from TRBV10-3 and TRBJ2-3; the match to TRBD2 covers 7 bases. The CDR3 totals 18 residues. After removal of 0 bases from V and 0 bases from J, the junction contained 9 bases not matched to a gene. Looked up from germline, CDR1 is ENHRY and CDR2 is SYGVKD. CDR3 coding DNA: TGTGCCATCAGTGAGTCAGCGGGGCTTTCAACTAGCACAGATACGCAGTATTTT. Its translation is CAISESAGLSTSTDTQYF.

This sequence joins TRBV11-2 and TRBJ1-2; a weak D match, TRBD1 (5 bases). Germline assignment: CDR1 SGHAT and CDR2 FQNNGV. Trimming pared 6 bases from V and 8 bases from J, leaving 13 bases between. The CDR3 has 12 amino acids. For the CDR3, the DNA is TGTGCCAGCAGTACTGACAGTAGCGGCTACACCTTC. Encoded protein: CASSTDSSGYTF.

The V gene is TRBV7-9, the J gene TRBJ1-2; 8 bases map to TRBD1. V lost 5 bases and J lost 4; bases outside the gene matches: 18. This CDR3 is 18 amino acids long. The germline gives CDR1 SEHNR, CDR2 FQNEAQ (reference sequence). The CDR3: CASSGPSDRDFSSYGYTF. The CDR3 DNA is TGTGCCAGCAGCGGGCCTTCGGACAGGGATTTTTCATCCTATGGCTACACCTTC.

The chain couples TRBV11-3 to TRBJ2-3, with TRBD2 as a possible D gene (5 bases). The CDR3 is 14 amino acids. Germline loops: CDR1 SGHNT, CDR2 YENEEA. V lost 0 bases and J 3 bases, leaving 7 bases between the germline ends. CDR3 coding DNA: TGTGCCAGCAGCTTAGACGGGGAGACAGATACGCAGTATTTT. Its protein is CASSLDGETDTQYF.

V is TRBV4-1 and J is TRBJ2-2; 7 bases are shared with TRBD1. Germline CDR1 and CDR2: MGHRA and YSYEKL. The J segment lost 7 bases and the V segment lost 0 bases, leaving 11 bases of the junction unmatched. This CDR3 comprises 17 residues. The CDR3 loop reads CASSQEKGALGGGELFF. The CDR3 DNA is TGCGCCAGCAGCCAAGAGAAGGGGGCTCTTGGAGGCGGGGAGCTGTTTTTT.

V gene TRBV7-9 combines with J gene TRBJ1-2, with D unresolved. Germline loops: CDR1 SEHNR, CDR2 FQNEAQ (reference sequence). V gave up 0 bases and J gave up 0 bases, with 8 bases separating them. This CDR3 spans 15 amino acids. The CDR3 sequence is CASSLADLANYGYTF. CDR3 sequence (DNA): TGTGCCAGCAGCTTAGCCGATTTAGCTAACTATGGCTACACCTTC.

This chain joins TRBV5-1 and TRBJ2-1; D remains ambiguous. This CDR3 has 12 amino acids. CDR1 and CDR2 (germline): SGHRS, YFSETQ. V lost 0 bases and J 6 bases, leaving 4 bases between the germline ends. The CDR3 region has the DNA TGCGCCAGCAGCTTGGTAAGCAATGAGCAGTTCTTC. Translation gives CASSLVSNEQFF.

The chain employs TRBV11-2 and TRBJ2-2; D is uncertain. Germline V lookup: CDR1 SGHAT, CDR2 FQNNGV. The CDR3 loop spans 13 amino acids. V dropped 2 bases and J dropped 5 bases, with 6 bases sitting between them. The CDR3, as DNA: TGTGCCAGCAGCTTAACGCGTACCGGGGAGCTGTTTTTT. This translates into CASSLTRTGELFF.

The chain recombines TRBV7-9 with TRBJ2-7, with 7 bases identical to TRBD1. The V gene's germline CDR1 is SEHNR and CDR2 FQNEAQ (reference sequence). The CDR3 totals 13 residues. V was clipped by 5 bases and J by 5 bases; unmatched bases: 6. CDR3 DNA sequence: TGTGCCAGCAGCCCCACAGGGGCTGACGAGCAGTACTTC. It yields the protein CASSPTGADEQYF.

The V and J genes are TRBV6-6 and TRBJ2-1; 10 bases are shared with TRBD1. Trimming at V came to 7 bases and at J to 4 bases, leaving 7 bases not matched to a gene. The CDR3 consists of 15 residues. Looked up from germline, CDR1 is MNHNY and CDR2 is SVGAGI (reference sequence). CDR3 coding DNA: TGTGCCAGCACCGCCGGGACAGGGGATTACAATGAGCAGTTCTTC. Translated: CASTAGTGDYNEQFF.

The gene calls are TRBV12-5 and TRBJ1-1, with a tentative D call TRBD1 (6 bases). V dropped 5 bases and J dropped 3 bases, with 19 bases sitting between them. Germline V gene lookup returns CDR1 LGHNT and CDR2 FRNRAP. This CDR3 comprises 16 residues. The CDR3 reads CASGLNGQSSYTEAFF. The DNA of the CDR3 is TGTGCTAGTGGTCTAAATGGACAGTCTTCGTACACTGAAGCTTTCTTT.